One sample yielded the 28 T cell receptor beta chains listed below, sequenced in a study of control samples from healthy donors and cancer patients. Sequencing was performed with immunoSEQ multiplex PCR; in TCRdb, only in-frame clones are kept and a portion is missing. The sample holds tens of thousands of clones, around three quarters seen once. The specimen sequenced was PBMCs. The origin of the receptors is a man aged 55 to 70 with head and neck cancer.

This chain connects TRBV6-2 or TRBV6-3 to TRBJ2-2, with D tentatively TRBD1 (5 bases). CDR3 length: 14 residues. Deletions cut 4 bases from V and 7 bases from J, with 13 bases between. Germline V gene lookup returns CDR1 MNHEY and CDR2 SVGEGT. CDR3 protein: CASSWWQGGGELFF. The CDR3 region has the DNA TGTGCCAGCAGTTGGTGGCAGGGTGGCGGGGAGCTGTTTTTT.

This sequence joins TRBV28 and TRBJ1-1; no clear D. This CDR3 contains 14 residues. Germline V gene data show CDR1 as MDHEN and CDR2 as SYDVKM. Trimming removed 5 bases at V and 7 bases at J, with 17 bases between. The CDR3 is CASSPGRVFFEAFF. Here the CDR3 DNA reads TGTGCCAGCAGTCCGGGGAGGGTTTTTTTTGAAGCTTTCTTT.

Here the CDR3 reads CATSDFLAGGRYNEQFF. CDR3 DNA: TGTGCCACCAGTGATTTCCTTGCGGGAGGGAGATACAATGAGCAGTTCTTC. The J gene is TRBJ2-1, the V gene TRBV24-1; TRBD2 matches 9 bases. Germline V gene sequence: CDR1 KGHDR, CDR2 SFDVKD. V shed 1 base and J 4 bases; nucleotides not matched to a gene: 7. The CDR3 contains 17 residues.

V is TRBV19 and J is TRBJ1-1; 7 bases agree with TRBD1. CDR1 is LNHDA, CDR2 SQIVND, per germline (reference sequence). The CDR3 totals 17 residues. The V and J ends lost 7 bases and 1 base, in that order; junction bases with no gene match: 15. Here the CDR3 DNA reads TGTGCCAGTATGTACTATCAAGGGGACAGTCCGAACACTGAAGCTTTCTTT. Translated: CASMYYQGDSPNTEAFF.

This sequence joins TRBV6-2 or TRBV6-3 and TRBJ2-2; 7 bases line up with TRBD2. The CDR3 runs to 15 residues. J was trimmed by 3 bases and V by 6 bases; bases with no gene match: 7. The germline V gene has CDR1 MNHEY and CDR2 SVGEGT. The CDR3 sequence: CASSPPGGYTGELFF. In DNA form, the CDR3 reads TGTGCCAGCAGCCCCCCGGGGGGTTACACCGGGGAGCTGTTTTTT.

The rearrangement joins TRBV7-3 to TRBJ1-5; D not resolved. This CDR3 is 13 amino acids long. Deletions cut 5 bases from V and 7 bases from J, with 12 bases between. Germline V gives CDR1 SGHTA, CDR2 FQGTGA. This CDR3 reads CASSMALGQPQHF. The CDR3 DNA is TGTGCCAGCAGCATGGCCTTAGGGCAGCCCCAGCATTTT.

The J gene is TRBJ2-7, the V gene TRBV20-1; D ambiguous. The CDR3 totals 11 residues. Per the germline V gene, CDR1 is DFQATT and CDR2 is SNEGSKA (reference sequence). Trimming removed 4 bases at V and 4 bases at J, with 8 bases between. The CDR3 reads CSAKGAYEQYF. The CDR3 DNA reads as TGCAGTGCTAAAGGAGCTTACGAGCAGTACTTC.

The chain carries TRBV7-3 and TRBJ2-4; D ambiguous. CDR1 SGHTA and CDR2 FQGTGA come from the germline V gene. The CDR3 extends over 15 amino acids. The ends were cut back, 5 bases at V and 1 base at J, with 12 bases in the middle. This CDR3 reads CASSGGSQAKNIQYF. The DNA for the CDR3 is TGTGCCAGCAGCGGCGGCTCACAGGCCAAAAACATTCAGTACTTC.

A few counts support this clone. This rearrangement joins TRBV2 to TRBJ1-5; D is ambiguous. CDR3 length: 14 amino acids. Germline V gene data show CDR1 as SNHLY and CDR2 as FYNNEI. Trimming removed 7 bases from V and 6 bases from J, with 16 bases in between. In DNA form, the CDR3 reads TGTGCCAGCACGCTCCGAGGGTCTGGTCAGCCCCAGCATTTT. Amino acid sequence: CASTLRGSGQPQHF.

The chain uses TRBV7-3 and TRBJ2-1; 10 positions agree with TRBD1. Trimming took 5 bases from V and 7 from J; bases not matched to a gene: 2. Germline-derived CDR1 and CDR2 are SGHTA and FQGTGA. CDR3 length: 13 residues. The CDR3 DNA reads TGTGCCAGCAGCGACAGGGGGCGGAATGAGCAGTTCTTC. It specifies CASSDRGRNEQFF.

The chain joins TRBV11-2 to TRBJ1-4; D not resolved. V lost 0 bases and J lost 0, with 5 bases in between. CDR3 length: 15 amino acids. Germline V gives CDR1 SGHAT, CDR2 FQNNGV. CDR3 in amino acids: CASSLERATNEKLFF. The DNA of the CDR3 is TGTGCCAGCAGCTTAGAGCGAGCAACTAATGAAAAACTGTTTTTT.

This chain uses TRBV3-1 (or the pseudogene TRBV3-2) with TRBJ2-1; D remains ambiguous. This CDR3 region has 13 residues. V was shortened by 5 bases and J by 2 bases, with 7 bases between the two germline ends. Germline values: CDR1 LGHDT, CDR2 YNNKEL (reference sequence). The CDR3 here is CASSYETYNEQFF. The CDR3 DNA follows: TGTGCCAGCAGCTATGAGACCTACAATGAGCAGTTCTTC.

The rearrangement links TRBV18 to TRBJ2-7; D assignment may be TRBD1 or TRBD2 (5 bases each). V lost 3 bases, J lost 2 bases, and 14 bases lay in between. Germline V gives CDR1 KGHSH, CDR2 LQKENI. CDR3 size: 15 residues. Written as DNA, the CDR3 is TGTGCCAGCTCACCCAACGGTGTGGGGGCCTACGAGCAGTACTTC. Its protein product is CASSPNGVGAYEQYF.

This rearrangement joins TRBV3-1 (or the pseudogene TRBV3-2) to TRBJ1-3, with D perhaps matching TRBD1 (6 bases). This CDR3 has 16 residues. The ends were cut back, 1 base at V and 2 bases at J, with 12 bases in the middle. Looked up from germline, CDR1 is LGHDT and CDR2 is YNNKEL (reference sequence). The CDR3 DNA follows: TGTGCCAGCAGCCAAGGCGGGGGGGGCGCTGGAAACACCATATATTTT. This translates into CASSQGGGGAGNTIYF.

The chain carries TRBV27 and TRBJ1-5; D unclear. The CDR3 runs 15 residues. Germline V gene sequence: CDR1 MNHEY, CDR2 SMNVEV (reference sequence). With 0 bases removed from V and 6 bases from J, the gap between germline ends came to 12 bases. The CDR3 protein is CASSLSPAVGQPQHF. The DNA of the CDR3 is TGTGCCAGCAGTTTATCCCCAGCAGTCGGTCAGCCCCAGCATTTT.

The chain combines TRBV23-1 with TRBJ1-2; D might be TRBD1 (5 bases). TRBV23-1 is flagged as an ORF with uncertain function. Trimming took off 2 bases at V and 6 bases at J, with 28 bases between the two ends. The CDR3 is made up of 19 amino acids. CDR3: CASSQNLPPDWGDGDGYTF. As DNA, the CDR3 is TGCGCCAGCAGTCAAAATTTACCCCCGGACTGGGGCGACGGGGATGGCTACACCTTC.

The gene calls are TRBV30 and TRBJ1-1, with TRBD1 as a possible D gene (6 bases). The V gene lost 7 bases and the J gene lost 4 bases, with 16 bases spanning the gap. Germline CDR1 is GTSNPN and CDR2 is SVGIG (reference sequence). The CDR3 length is 13 residues. The CDR3 DNA is TGTGCCTCTAACCGTGGAGGGGGCACTGAAGCTTTCTTT. Translated: CASNRGGGTEAFF.

The chain combines TRBV3-1 (or the pseudogene TRBV3-2) with TRBJ2-7; no firm D call. From germline, CDR1 is LGHDT and CDR2 YNNKEL (reference sequence). V gave up 2 bases and J gave up 7 bases, with 9 bases separating them. The CDR3 runs 12 residues. Here the CDR3 DNA reads TGTGCCAGCAGCCAATGGTCGTCTGAGCAGTACTTC. Its translation is CASSQWSSEQYF.

The J gene is TRBJ2-3, the V gene TRBV25-1; weak D call: TRBD2 (6 bases). Germline-derived CDR1 and CDR2 are MGHDK and SYGVNS. This CDR3 region has 16 residues. Trimming removed 1 base at V and 6 bases at J, with 17 bases between. CDR3 DNA: TGTGCCAGCAGTGAATTAGGAGCGGACCGGGGGGATACGCAGTATTTT. Protein sequence: CASSELGADRGDTQYF.

The genes are TRBV24-1 and TRBJ1-5, with D possibly TRBD1 on 5 matching bases. CDR3 size: 13 residues. V lost 9 bases, J lost 2 bases, and 10 bases lay in between. Germline V gene data show CDR1 as KGHDR and CDR2 as SFDVKD. The CDR3 DNA follows: TGTGCCACCGGGGCGTTGGGCAATCAGCCCCAGCATTTT. The encoded protein is CATGALGNQPQHF.

This clone was counted between two and nine times. This chain links TRBV28 with TRBJ2-1; 8 bases agree with TRBD1. The CDR3 has 17 amino acids. Germline V CDR1 and CDR2: MDHEN, SYDVKM. Trimming took 4 bases from V and 3 from J; bases not matched to a gene: 11. The CDR3 reads CASSSFSDRGFYNEQFF. In nucleotides, the CDR3 is TGTGCCAGCAGTTCTTTCTCTGACAGGGGATTCTACAATGAGCAGTTCTTC.

This clone is medium-sized (0.01 to 0.1%). The chain recombines TRBV27 with TRBJ1-2, with D tentatively TRBD1 (6 bases). Germline loops: CDR1 MNHEY, CDR2 SMNVEV (reference sequence). The CDR3 is made up of 15 amino acids. The V gene lost 1 base and the J gene lost 6 bases, with 15 bases spanning the gap. This CDR3 reads CASSLWTDLRDGYTF. CDR3 DNA sequence: TGTGCCAGCAGTTTATGGACAGACTTACGGGATGGCTACACCTTC.

This chain connects TRBV12-3 or TRBV12-4 to TRBJ1-1; perhaps TRBD1 as D (6 bases). The CDR3 contains 13 residues. The ends were cut back, 3 bases at V and 1 base at J, with 6 bases in the middle. The CDR3 DNA reads as TGTGCCAGCAGTTTGGGGGCGAACACTGAAGCTTTCTTT. Translation: CASSLGANTEAFF.

The rearrangement uses TRBV5-8 and TRBJ1-2, with 10 bases identical to TRBD1. This CDR3 has 14 amino acids. The V segment lost 2 bases and the J segment 4 bases; nucleotides outside the gene matches: 2. CDR1 and CDR2 (germline): SGHTS, YDEGEE. CDR3 DNA sequence: TGTGCCAGCAGCTTCGGGACAGGGGCCTATGGCTACACCTTC. This gives the protein CASSFGTGAYGYTF.

The chain is built from TRBV7-8 and TRBJ1-4; D is unresolved. The CDR3 contains 13 residues. V was clipped by 8 bases and J by 8 bases, with 15 bases between them. In germline, CDR1 is SGHVS, CDR2 FQNEAQ. In DNA, the CDR3 is TGTGCCAGCCGGCAAGGAGGGAACGAAAAACTGTTTTTT. Protein product: CASRQGGNEKLFF.

This chain joins TRBV6-5 and TRBJ1-5, with D uncertain. CDR1 and CDR2 from the germline V gene are MNHEY and SVGAGI. The CDR3 is 15 amino acids. Trimming shortened V by 0 bases and J by 1 base, and 7 bases separated the two germline ends. The CDR3 loop reads CASSYSSGSNQPQHF. As DNA, the CDR3 is TGTGCCAGCAGTTACTCGAGTGGGAGCAATCAGCCCCAGCATTTT.

A single count supports this clone. The V and J genes are TRBV19 and TRBJ2-6; 7 bases match TRBD2. The length of the CDR3 is 15 residues. CDR1 is LNHDA and CDR2 is SQIVND in the germline V gene (reference sequence). Trimming at V came to 6 bases and at J to 0 bases, leaving 2 bases not matched to a gene. The CDR3 DNA follows: TGTGCCAGTAGGGGGGGGAACTCTGGGGCCAACGTCCTGACTTTC. This codes for CASRGGNSGANVLTF.

The chain employs TRBV6-5 and TRBJ1-1; a possible D gene is TRBD1 (5 bases). Germline lookup yields CDR1 MNHEY and CDR2 SVGAGI. This CDR3 contains 12 residues. Trimming pared 8 bases from V and 0 bases from J, leaving 7 bases between. The chain's CDR3 is CASEDMNTEAFF. CDR3 DNA sequence: TGTGCCAGCGAGGACATGAACACTGAAGCTTTCTTT.